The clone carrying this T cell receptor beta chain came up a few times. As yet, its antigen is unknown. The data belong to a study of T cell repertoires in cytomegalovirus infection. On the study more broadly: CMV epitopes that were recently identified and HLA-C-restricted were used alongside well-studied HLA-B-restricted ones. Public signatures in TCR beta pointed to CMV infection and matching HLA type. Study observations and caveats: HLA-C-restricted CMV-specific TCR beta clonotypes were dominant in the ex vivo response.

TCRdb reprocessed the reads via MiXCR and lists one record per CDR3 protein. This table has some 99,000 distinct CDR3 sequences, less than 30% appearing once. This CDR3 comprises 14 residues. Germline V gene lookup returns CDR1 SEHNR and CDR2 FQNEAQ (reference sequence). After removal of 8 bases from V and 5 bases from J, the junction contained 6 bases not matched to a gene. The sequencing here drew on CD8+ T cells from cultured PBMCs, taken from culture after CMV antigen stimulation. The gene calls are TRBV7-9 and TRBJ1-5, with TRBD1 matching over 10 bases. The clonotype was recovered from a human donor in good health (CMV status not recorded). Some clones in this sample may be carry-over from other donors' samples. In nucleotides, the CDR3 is TGTGCCAGCGTTGGACAGGGGGGCGATCAGCCCCAGCATTTT. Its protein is CASVGQGGDQPQHF.